This TCR beta chain was identified during a study of OX40 agonist ivuxolimab in advanced cancers. As for the study in general: Under the entry rules, prior anti-PD-1, anti-PD-L1 or anti-CTLA-4 therapy was allowed, and roughly 41% had some.

By sample fraction, this clone is medium-sized. Method: immunoSEQ multiplex PCR; TCRdb's copy keeps in-frame clones and lacks some. The sample consists of under 40,000 clones, more than 70% of them appearing once. The germline V gene encodes CDR1 SGHDT and CDR2 YYEEEE. V lost 5 bases and J 1 base, leaving 7 bases between the germline ends. The CDR3 is made up of 12 amino acids. The TCR was taken from an adult with an advanced solid tumor such as melanoma, head and neck, liver or kidney cancer. The chain joins TRBV5-6 to TRBJ2-7; D is unresolved. Sequencing used CD4+ or CD8+ T cells sorted from blood, obtained in a trial of the OX40 agonist ivuxolimab. CDR3 in amino acids: CASRGYSYEQYF. CDR3 in DNA: TGTGCCAGCAGGGGTTATTCCTACGAGCAGTACTTC.